These T cell receptor beta chains were read from a single sample in a study of post-analysis software for immune sequencing data. TCRdb redid the calling of the PCR reads with MiXCR, one entry per CDR3 protein. The profile shows approximately 660,000 distinct CDR3 sequences, around 60% of them singletons. The sequenced material came from blood. The receptors derive from a girl aged 2 to 9 with multiple sclerosis. Both conserved end residues are part of each CDR3. The D gene is left open where the match is weak. A clone size is listed for some rows: how often the clone was seen (once, few, many), or a class if it is expanded.

V	size	D	J	CDR3	DNA
TRBV10-3	.	TRBD1	TRBJ2-2	CAVSRDRVAGELFF	TGTGCCGTGAGCCGGGACAGGGTGGCCGGGGAGCTGTTTTTT
TRBV5-1	.	TRBD1	TRBJ2-6	CASSADRGGRFSGANVLTF	TGCGCCAGCAGCGCGGACAGGGGAGGCCGATTCTCTGGGGCCAACGTCCTGACTTTC
TRBV7-2	few	TRBD1	TRBJ1-2	CASSLRTGDGYTF	TGTGCCAGCAGCTTACGGACAGGGGACGGCTACACCTTC
TRBV15	.	.	TRBJ2-7	CATSRDFVSGTYERYF	TGTGCCACCAGCAGAGATTTTGTGTCAGGTACCTACGAGCGGTACTTC
TRBV7-3	few	.	TRBJ2-7	CASSRGEGYEQYF	TGTGCCAGCAGCCGCGGAGAGGGCTACGAGCAGTACTTC
TRBV6-1	.	.	TRBJ2-3	CASSDGIGRGNTQYF	TGTGCCAGCAGTGATGGTATCGGCCGGGGAAATACGCAGTATTTT
TRBV7-2	.	TRBD2	TRBJ2-5	CASSGGPETQYF	TGTGCCAGTAGCGGGGGGCCGGAGACCCAGTACTTC
TRBV28	.	.	TRBJ1-2	CASSSRGMEWVGYTF	TGTGCCAGCAGTTCCAGGGGAATGGAATGGGTTGGCTACACCTTC
TRBV10-3	once	TRBD2	TRBJ2-1	CATGTSGGAGGLYNEQFF	TGTGCCACCGGGACTAGCGGGGGGGCCGGGGGGCTTTACAATGAGCAGTTCTTC
TRBV12-3/TRBV12-4	few	.	TRBJ1-2	CASSFDRTYGYTF	TGTGCCAGCAGTTTTGACAGAACTTACGGCTACACCTTC
TRBV29-1	once	.	TRBJ1-2	CSAKGQKDGYTF	TGCAGCGCCAAAGGACAAAAAGATGGCTACACCTTC
TRBV2	.	TRBD1	TRBJ1-2	CASNIGQGIAGYTF	TGTGCCAGCAACATTGGACAGGGAATTGCTGGCTACACCTTC
TRBV6-5	few	TRBD2	TRBJ2-1	CASSYTLGLAEPYNEQFF	TGTGCCAGCAGTTACACTCTGGGACTAGCGGAACCCTACAATGAGCAGTTCTTC
TRBV6-5	.	TRBD1	TRBJ1-2	CATQILTGGNYGYTF	TGTGCCACCCAGATCCTGACAGGGGGTAACTATGGCTACACCTTC
TRBV12-3/TRBV12-4	.	TRBD2	TRBJ2-7	CASSLGGSISYEQYF	TGTGCCAGCAGTTTAGGCGGGAGCATCTCCTACGAGCAGTACTTC
TRBV6-5	.	.	TRBJ2-7	CASSYSYRGENEQYF	TGTGCCAGCAGTTACTCTTATAGGGGGGAAAACGAGCAGTACTTC
TRBV6-1	.	.	TRBJ1-2	CASSLSPRAYGYTF	TGTGCCAGCAGTCTCTCTCCAAGAGCCTATGGCTACACCTTC
TRBV14	few	TRBD2	TRBJ2-7	CASSKAGAHEQYF	TGTGCCAGCAGCAAAGCGGGGGCTCACGAGCAGTACTTC
TRBV11-2	.	.	TRBJ2-3	CASSLYGGISTDTQYF	TGTGCCAGCAGCTTATACGGTGGCATAAGCACAGATACGCAGTATTTT
TRBV11-2	.	TRBD1	TRBJ2-1	CASRSTGTGRNNEQFF	TGTGCCAGCAGATCCACCGGGACAGGGAGGAACAATGAGCAGTTCTTC
TRBV4-3	.	.	TRBJ2-1	CASSQDLAGAERDEQFF	TGCGCCAGCAGCCAAGATCTTGCCGGGGCCGAAAGGGATGAGCAGTTCTTC
TRBV12-3/TRBV12-4	.	.	TRBJ2-5	CASSLGTDNGETQYF	TGTGCCAGCAGCCTCGGGACCGATAATGGGGAGACCCAGTACTTC
TRBV12-3/TRBV12-4	few	TRBD1	TRBJ2-7	CASSFRGFPYEQYF	TGTGCCAGCAGTTTCAGGGGGTTCCCCTACGAGCAGTACTTC
TRBV10-3	.	.	TRBJ1-6	CAISDNYCSPLHF	TGTGCCATCAGTGATAATTATTGTTCACCCCTCCACTTT
TRBV7-2	once	TRBD1	TRBJ2-3	CASRSTGGGDTQYF	TGTGCCAGCAGATCCACAGGGGGCGGAGATACGCAGTATTTT
TRBV7-9	.	.	TRBJ2-3	CASGLRRDTQYF	TGTGCCAGCGGCTTACGTAGAGATACGCAGTATTTT
TRBV2	.	TRBD2	TRBJ2-3	CASSDTSGSNTQYF	TGTGCCAGCAGTGATACTAGCGGGAGCAATACGCAGTATTTT
TRBV15	.	TRBD1	TRBJ2-5	CATRTGGSETQYF	TGTGCCACCAGGACAGGGGGCAGCGAGACCCAGTACTTC
TRBV20-1	few	TRBD2	TRBJ2-1	CSARALLAGVGNEQFF	TGCAGTGCTAGAGCCCTACTAGCGGGAGTAGGGAATGAGCAGTTCTTC
TRBV12-3/TRBV12-4	.	.	TRBJ1-1	CASSLTGYSNTEAFF	TGTGCCAGCAGTTTAACAGGGTATTCGAACACTGAAGCTTTCTTT
TRBV6-5	.	.	TRBJ1-2	CASSYLGPWDYGYTF	TGTGCCAGCAGTTACCTGGGGCCCTGGGATTATGGCTACACCTTC
TRBV7-3	.	.	TRBJ2-1	CASSLTATGNEQFF	TGTGCCAGCAGCTTAACGGCCACCGGCAATGAGCAGTTCTTC
TRBV12-3/TRBV12-4	few	TRBD1	TRBJ2-7	CASSSHRGDEQYF	TGTGCCAGCAGTTCTCACAGGGGAGACGAGCAGTACTTC
TRBV2	.	.	TRBJ2-1	CASSPDLRIGEQFF	TGTGCCAGCAGTCCGGACCTGCGCATTGGTGAGCAGTTCTTC
TRBV7-2	.	TRBD2	TRBJ2-1	CARYPSPSGRDEQFF	TGTGCCAGATACCCCTCTCCTAGCGGGAGAGATGAGCAGTTCTTC
TRBV12-3/TRBV12-4	few	.	TRBJ2-7	CASTLGAGGSYEQYF	TGTGCCAGCACCTTGGGGGCGGGCGGCTCCTACGAGCAGTACTTC
TRBV28	few	.	TRBJ2-1	CASSPRRQRPYNEQFF	TGTGCCAGCAGTCCCCGACGCCAACGGCCCTACAATGAGCAGTTCTTC
TRBV15	.	.	TRBJ2-1	CATQTFLGYNEQFF	TGTGCCACCCAGACGTTTCTAGGGTACAATGAGCAGTTCTTC
TRBV12-3/TRBV12-4	.	.	TRBJ2-1	CASSTPTRGRGEQFF	TGTGCCAGCAGCACGCCTACAAGAGGGAGAGGTGAGCAGTTCTTC
TRBV20-1	few	.	TRBJ1-1	CSARARNTEAFF	TGCAGTGCTAGAGCGAGGAACACTGAAGCTTTCTTT
TRBV5-1	.	TRBD2	TRBJ2-1	CASSSPGVAGRDYNEQFF	TGCGCCAGCAGCTCTCCGGGAGTAGCGGGGAGGGACTACAATGAGCAGTTCTTC
TRBV6-5	.	.	TRBJ1-1	CASSREDRRTEAFF	TGTGCCAGCAGTCGGGAGGACAGACGTACTGAAGCTTTCTTT
TRBV12-3/TRBV12-4	.	.	TRBJ2-3	CASSAGTGTRTQYF	TGTGCCAGCAGTGCAGGGACGGGCACAAGGACGCAGTATTTT
TRBV9	.	TRBD2	TRBJ2-5	CASSAQTSGNYNEQYF	TGTGCCAGCAGCGCGCAGACTAGCGGGAACTACAATGAGCAGTACTTC
TRBV12-3/TRBV12-4	.	.	TRBJ2-7	CASSPFGTTNSYEQYF	TGTGCCAGCAGTCCTTTCGGGACGACGAACTCCTACGAGCAGTACTTC
TRBV11-3	.	TRBD1	TRBJ2-3	CASSFGGWGQHTDTQYF	TGTGCCAGCAGCTTCGGTGGGTGGGGACAGCACACAGATACGCAGTATTTT
TRBV25-1	.	.	TRBJ2-7	CASSEGRVSYEQYF	TGTGCCAGCAGTGAGGGCAGGGTCTCCTACGAGCAGTACTTC